The present T cell receptor (beta chain) was sequenced within a study of T cells after yellow fever vaccination. Findings and caveats of the study: The CD4 and CD8 compartments had a small share of their clonotypes in common.

Template switching with 5'RACE generated the TCR cDNA and added a universal primer site and UMIs. TCRdb called the 5' RACE reads again in MiXCR, with one record for every CDR3 protein. The repertoire consists of a few hundred thousand distinct CDR3 sequences, with approximately 16% occurring once and the leading ten covering 15% to 20%. In this sample, this clonotype turned up a few times. Its antigen remains unidentified. Germline CDR1 SGHRS, CDR2 YFSETQ. Trimming pared 2 bases from V and 3 bases from J, leaving 14 bases between. The CDR3 length is 15 residues. This sequence originates from a man younger than 30 who received the YFV17D yellow fever vaccine. The chain combines TRBV5-1 with TRBJ2-5; D possibly corresponds to TRBD1 (6 bases). Sequencing used PBMCs, obtained 4 to 5 days after the first yellow fever vaccination. In DNA form, the CDR3 reads TGCGCCAGCAGCTTACAGACAGGCGGAGAAGAGACCCAGTACTTC. This encodes CASSLQTGGEETQYF.